This TCR beta chain emerged from a study of chemoradiotherapy in HPV16-positive cancers. Study-wide results and limits: Candidate HPV-specific clones and E7-related TCR motifs grew in tumor during treatment.

Generated by immunoSEQ multiplex PCR, the TCRdb table keeps only in-frame clones and is missing some. The sample shows about 15,000 clones, around 72% of them seen only once. A remark on this clone: Its antigen is undetermined.

The germline gives CDR1 SGHTA, CDR2 FQGNSA. The CDR3 loop spans 15 amino acids. V lost 0 bases, J lost 0 bases, and 8 bases lay in between. This sample was gathered from a patient who underwent chemoradiotherapy. The sequence was obtained from a human donor with HPV-associated anogenital cancer. The gene calls are TRBV7-2 and TRBJ1-2; no firm D call. The DNA for the CDR3 is TGTGCCAGCAGCTTAGCAACGGATACTAACTATGGCTACACCTTC. Its translation: CASSLATDTNYGYTF.